This entry describes one T cell receptor (beta chain). These data are taken from a study of blood T cells in healthy people across ages. A sample-barcoded 5' primer and a J-beta primer mix were used in a second PCR of roughly 7 to 12 cycles. TCRdb re-derived calls from the 5' RACE reads in MiXCR, one entry per CDR3 protein. The sample has more than 1 million distinct CDR3 sequences; more than 35% are singletons. The germline V gene has CDR1 SNHLY and CDR2 FYNNEI. This CDR3 has 13 amino acids. The sample was blood. The receptor was derived from a woman aged 55-69 years in good health. The chain joins TRBV2 to TRBJ2-7, with 12 nucleotides matching TRBD2. The closer fit of TRBJ2-5 to the DNA end suggests the J call may be wrong. The CDR3 loop reads CARRTSGIETQYF. The CDR3 region has the DNA TGTGCCAGAAGGACTAGCGGGATCGAGACCCAGTACTTC.